These 20 T cell receptor beta chains originate from one sample sequenced in a study of blood T cells in healthy people across ages. Through a sample-barcoded 5' primer and a J-beta primer mix, a second PCR was run for roughly 7 to 11 cycles. TCRdb redid the calling of the 5' RACE reads with MiXCR, one entry per CDR3 protein. The sample consists of 700,000 or so distinct CDR3 sequences, roughly 20% of them appearing once. Sequenced input: blood. These receptors all stem from a man between 65 and 80 years old in good health.

V usage is TRBV28 and J usage is TRBJ1-4, with D perhaps TRBD1 (5 bases). Per the germline V gene, CDR1 is MDHEN and CDR2 is SYDVKM. This CDR3 has 15 residues. Trimming removed 1 base at V and 5 bases at J, with 11 bases between. The CDR3 bases are TGTGCCAGCAGTTTATATGCAGGGTTGAATGAAAAACTGTTTTTT. Protein product: CASSLYAGLNEKLFF.

The J gene is TRBJ2-1, the V gene TRBV20-1; 7 bases align to TRBD1. The end of the DNA is better explained by TRBJ2-7, so the J call may be wrong. There are 15 residues in the CDR3. Germline CDR1 reads DFQATT; CDR2 reads SNEGSKA (reference sequence). The CDR3 bases are TGCAGTGCTAGAGCAGATGGGACAGTTTCCTACGAGCAGTACTTC. Its translation: CSARADGTVSYEQYF.

The chain links TRBV12-3 or TRBV12-4 to TRBJ2-3; a weak D match, TRBD1 (5 bases). The CDR3 totals 14 residues. The V end lost 3 bases, the J end lost 4 bases, and 11 bases lay between the germline ends. This chain's CDR3 is CASSFIFRADTQYF. The CDR3 nucleotides read TGTGCCAGCAGTTTCATATTCAGGGCAGATACGCAGTATTTT.

This clonotype was picked up a small number of times. This chain joins TRBV2 and TRBJ2-4; tentatively, D is TRBD1 (5 bases). Deletions cut 10 bases from V and 0 bases from J, with 16 bases between. This CDR3 comprises 15 residues. In germline, CDR1 is SNHLY, CDR2 FYNNEI. This CDR3 is CATAGQPVAKNIQYF. CDR3 nucleotides: TGTGCCACCGCCGGACAACCGGTAGCCAAAAACATTCAGTACTTC.

Points on this clonotype: The junction and the germline gene differ at one end; a read error may be behind it. V gene TRBV28 combines with J gene TRBJ2-5, with D perhaps assigned TRBD1 or TRBD2 (5 bases each). With the DNA end fitting TRBJ2-7 better, the J assignment may be wrong. CDR3 size: 11 residues. CDR1 is MDHEN and CDR2 is SYDVKM in the germline V gene. The CDR3 region is CACRGEYEQYF. DNA for the CDR3: TGTGCCTGCAGAGGGGAGTACGAGCAGTACTTC.

There are a few counts of this clonotype. The J gene is TRBJ1-1, the V gene TRBV3-1; D is possibly TRBD1 (5 bases). The CDR3 sequence is 13 residues long. Trimming left V 1 base short and J 10 bases short, with 13 bases between. Germline CDR1 and CDR2: LGHDT and YNNKEL (reference sequence). Written as DNA, the CDR3 is TGTGCCAGCAGCCAAGTAGAAGGTGGGGGAGCTTTCTTT. Protein: CASSQVEGGGAFF.

V usage is TRBV14 and J usage is TRBJ1-1; no definite D call. The CDR3 consists of 15 residues. CDR1 and CDR2 (germline): SGHDN, FVKESK. V lost 0 bases and J 3 bases, leaving 11 bases between the germline ends. CDR3 in amino acids: CASSQEPNMDTEAFF. CDR3 sequence (DNA): TGTGCCAGCAGCCAAGAACCGAACATGGACACTGAAGCTTTCTTT.

The rearrangement links TRBV14 to TRBJ2-3; the D is unclear. Germline V gene sequence: CDR1 SGHDN, CDR2 FVKESK. V dropped 0 bases and J dropped 8 bases, with 6 bases sitting between them. This CDR3 region has 12 residues. CDR3 sequence: CASSQEMFTQYF. As DNA, the CDR3 is TGTGCCAGCAGCCAAGAGATGTTTACGCAGTATTTT.

The sample holds a few counts of this clonotype. The V call is TRBV2, the J call TRBJ1-1, with 7 bases fitting TRBD1. The CDR3 loop spans 14 amino acids. V trimming: 10 bases; J trimming: 1 base; junction bases outside the gene matches: 9. In germline, CDR1 is SNHLY, CDR2 FYNNEI. Here the CDR3 DNA reads TGTGCCACCAGGGGGGCAGGGGCGAACACTGAAGCTTTCTTT. This translates into CATRGAGANTEAFF.

The J gene is TRBJ2-1, the V gene TRBV19, with D possibly TRBD1 on 6 matching bases. The better agreement between TRBJ2-7 and the DNA end casts doubt on the J call. The CDR3 is 13 amino acids. From germline, CDR1 is LNHDA and CDR2 SQIVND (reference sequence). CDR3 loop: CASSTGHYYEQYF. CDR3 DNA sequence: TGTGCCAGTAGTACGGGACATTACTACGAGCAGTACTTC.

The genes are TRBV3-1 and TRBJ2-1, with a tentative D call TRBD1 (6 bases). This CDR3 has 20 residues. The germline V and J ends were trimmed by 1 base and 0 bases, with 22 bases remaining between them. CDR1 and CDR2 (germline): LGHDT, YNNKEL (reference sequence). The CDR3 loop is CASSQGRAGSGASSYNEQFF. The CDR3 nucleotides read TGTGCCAGCAGCCAAGGTCGGGCAGGGTCAGGGGCAAGCTCCTACAATGAGCAGTTCTTC.

The chain recombines TRBV19 with TRBJ1-4; possible D gene TRBD1, 6 bases. The ends were cut back, 1 base at V and 6 bases at J, with 18 bases in the middle. Germline V CDR1 and CDR2: LNHDA, SQIVND (reference sequence). The CDR3 sequence is 17 residues long. The CDR3 region has the DNA TGTGCCAGTAGTATAGCGGGCCACAGGGCCTACGATGAAAAACTGTTTTTT. Amino acids: CASSIAGHRAYDEKLFF.

This clonotype was seen more than once but under ten times. This chain connects TRBV4-1 to TRBJ1-3; no reliable D call. This CDR3 has 15 residues. The V end lost 0 bases, the J end lost 3 bases, and 9 bases lay between the germline ends. Germline CDR1 and CDR2: MGHRA and YSYEKL. The CDR3, as DNA: TGCGCCAGCAGCCAAGATGGAAGGGATGGAAACACCATATATTTT. Amino acids: CASSQDGRDGNTIYF.

In its sample, this clonotype ranks as medium-sized. This chain uses TRBV20-1 with TRBJ1-4; TRBD1 might be the D (5 bases). Trimming cost V 3 bases and J 4 bases, with 24 bases left between them. The CDR3 sequence is 18 residues long. The germline V gene has CDR1 DFQATT and CDR2 SNEGSKA (reference sequence). Here the CDR3 reads CSARMDTDHVPFNEKLFF. Written as DNA, the CDR3 is TGCAGTGCTAGGATGGACACAGATCACGTACCATTTAATGAAAAACTGTTTTTT.

This clonotype turned up a few times. V and J are TRBV3-1 and TRBJ2-5, with a possible D match to TRBD2 (6 bases). V lost 1 base, J lost 6 bases, and 12 bases lay in between. Germline V gene data show CDR1 as LGHDT and CDR2 as YNNKEL (reference sequence). This CDR3 spans 14 amino acids. CDR3 protein: CASSQGTTSKTQYF. The CDR3 nucleotides read TGTGCCAGCAGCCAAGGGACTACTTCGAAGACCCAGTACTTC.

This clonotype was recorded at least ten times. V and J are TRBV20-1 and TRBJ2-7; D unresolved. Germline V CDR1 and CDR2: DFQATT, SNEGSKA (reference sequence). Between the trimmed V and J ends, which lost 0 bases and 0 bases, there was a span of 12 bases. The length of the CDR3 is 15 residues. As DNA, the CDR3 is TGCAGTGCTAGAGATGACTCCGGGCCCTCCTACGAGCAGTACGTC. This sequence encodes CSARDDSGPSYEQYV.

V and J are TRBV6-5 and TRBJ2-3, with 11 bases that match TRBD2. Germline CDR1 MNHEY, CDR2 SVGAGI. The CDR3 totals 16 residues. J gave up 6 bases and V 4 bases, and 9 bases lay outside the gene matches. DNA for the CDR3: TGTGCCAGCAGTTCAGTTAGCGGGGGGGCCGGGGATACGCAGTATTTT. This gives the protein CASSSVSGGAGDTQYF.

This clonotype was picked up a small number of times. The CDR3 DNA reads TGCAGCGTTACACAGGTTTCCGGGGAGCTGTTTTTT. Translated: CSVTQVSGELFF. The chain has TRBV29-1 and TRBJ2-2; a weak D match, TRBD1 (5 bases). The CDR3 covers 12 residues. The germline V gene has CDR1 SQVTM and CDR2 ANQGSEA. The V gene lost 5 bases and the J gene lost 6 bases, with 10 bases spanning the gap.

This clonotype came up many times. V and J are TRBV11-2 and TRBJ1-2; possible D gene TRBD1, 5 bases. The CDR3 consists of 15 residues. Trimming removed 5 bases at V and 3 bases at J, with 16 bases between. Germline CDR1 is SGHAT and CDR2 is FQNNGV. The DNA for the CDR3 is TGTGCCAGCAGCCCTAAAACGGGACCGGACTATGGCTACACCTTC. Translating gives CASSPKTGPDYGYTF.

This clonotype was counted ten times or more. The rearrangement links TRBV29-1 to TRBJ1-1; 7 nucleotides line up with TRBD1. The germline gives CDR1 SQVTM, CDR2 ANQGSEA. Unmatched junction bases numbered 11, after V lost 6 bases and J lost 4 bases. The CDR3 length is 14 residues. CDR3 coding DNA: TGCAGCGTCAAAAGACAGGGTGCGGCCACTGAAGCTTTCTTT. Protein product: CSVKRQGAATEAFF. The full variable domain, in which reference TRBV29-1 and TRBJ1-1 provide the parts outside the CDR3, is SAVISQKPSRDICQRGTSLTIQCQVDSQVTMMFWYRQQPGQSLTLIATANQGSEATYESGFVIDKFPISRPNLTFSTLTVSNMSPEDSSIYLCSVKRQGAATEAFFGQGTRLTVV.